This TCR beta chain was retrieved from a study of human T cells and chemical hapten exposure. This clonotype has a count of ten or more. In germline, CDR1 is SGDLS, CDR2 YYNGEE. The CDR3 runs 16 residues. V was pared by 5 bases and J by 5 bases, with 14 bases of the junction left unmatched. TCRdb processed the RACE reads anew with MiXCR; each CDR3 protein has one entry. This table holds 90,000 to 110,000 distinct CDR3 sequences, less than 45% found once. The time point: patch test 3, about 24 weeks after DPC sensitization. Treatment specified: therapeutic diphenylcyclopropenone sensitization with weekly scalp DPC.

The chain joins TRBV9 to TRBJ2-5; 8 bases agree with TRBD1. The TCR originated in a man between 35 and 55 years old with alopecia areata. Some clones in this sample may be carry-over from other donors' samples. Sequencing was performed on whole blood, taken in connection with sensitization to the hapten diphenylcyclopropenone (DPC). For the CDR3, the DNA is TGTGCCAGCAGTTATCTCGGACAGGGTCGGGGGGAGACCCAGTACTTC. It specifies CASSYLGQGRGETQYF.